The 30 T cell receptor beta chains given below trace back to one sample, sequenced in a study of shared clonotypes between healthy human individuals. The protocol was immunoSEQ multiplex PCR, while the TCRdb copy is restricted to in-frame clones and leaves out a portion. The sample consists of approximately 720,000 clones, roughly 78% of them appearing once. Material: memory CD4+ T cells sorted from blood. Subset defined: CD45RA-negative fraction. These receptors originate from a woman in her 30s in good health.

The chain combines TRBV28 with TRBJ2-7, with 9 bases that match TRBD1. Losses at the gene ends were 5 bases for V and 2 bases for J; bases not matched to a gene: 7. Germline CDR1 reads MDHEN; CDR2 reads SYDVKM. The CDR3 is made up of 15 amino acids. DNA for the CDR3: TGTGCCAGCAGTGTTCCGGACAGGGGTCCCTACGAGCAGTACTTC. The encoded protein is CASSVPDRGPYEQYF.

This chain joins TRBV27 and TRBJ2-3; the D gene is possibly TRBD1 (6 bases). The CDR3 covers 15 residues. Deletions cut 3 bases from V and 12 bases from J, with 22 bases between. Germline CDR1 and CDR2: MNHEY and SMNVEV (reference sequence). CDR3 amino acids: CASSLGRGLDLDQYF. CDR3 in DNA: TGTGCCAGCAGTTTGGGCAGGGGCCTCGACCTTGATCAGTATTTT.

This clone was found a few times. The chain is built from TRBV7-8 and TRBJ2-7, with D possibly TRBD1 on 6 matching bases. The CDR3 loop spans 13 amino acids. Trimming stripped 3 bases from V and 3 bases from J, with 9 bases between. Germline-derived CDR1 and CDR2 are SGHVS and FQNEAQ. In DNA form, the CDR3 reads TGTGCCAGCAGCTTGCGACAGGTCTACGAGCAGTACTTC. Its protein product is CASSLRQVYEQYF.

V is TRBV4-1 and J is TRBJ1-5; 12 bases match TRBD1. Germline V gene data show CDR1 as MGHRA and CDR2 as YSYEKL. This CDR3 is built from 19 residues. Losses at the gene ends were 4 bases for V and 0 bases for J; bases not matched to a gene: 10. CDR3 amino acids: CASSPEPGQGAYSNQPQHF. The CDR3 DNA reads as TGCGCCAGCAGCCCAGAGCCGGGACAGGGGGCCTATAGCAATCAGCCCCAGCATTTT.

Remarks on this clone: Other DNA sequences in this sample translate to the same CDR3. The chain combines TRBV5-1 with TRBJ2-1, with D uncertain. Trimming stripped 4 bases from V and 3 bases from J, with 2 bases between. The CDR3 has 11 amino acids. CDR1 is SGHRS and CDR2 is YFSETQ in the germline V gene. This CDR3 reads CASSIYNEQFF. The CDR3 coding sequence is TGCGCCAGCAGCATCTACAATGAGCAGTTCTTC. The complete variable domain, with remaining parts taken from reference TRBV5-1 and TRBJ2-1, reads KAGVTQTPRYLIKTRGQQVTLSCSPISGHRSVSWYQQTPGQGLQFLFEYFSETQRNKGNFPGRFSGRQFSNSRSEMNVSTLELGDSALYLCASSIYNEQFFGPGTRLTVL.

Note on this clone: With a much larger clone just one base away, this may be a read error. The chain is built from TRBV6-5 and TRBJ1-3; D unresolved. The V end lost 5 bases, the J end lost 0 bases, and 5 bases lay between the germline ends. Germline V lookup: CDR1 MNHEY, CDR2 SVGAGI. The CDR3 is made up of 13 amino acids. The CDR3 nucleotides are TGTGCCAGCAGTCTAAACTCTGGAAACACCATATATTTT. This gives the protein CASSLNSGNTIYF.

This clone was counted ten times or more. This same CDR3 is encoded by further DNA sequences in the sample. This chain connects TRBV5-1 to TRBJ2-3; a possible D gene is TRBD2 (6 bases). Germline values: CDR1 SGHRS, CDR2 YFSETQ. The CDR3 covers 14 residues. V lost 2 bases and J lost 5, with 12 bases in between. CDR3 nucleotides: TGCGCCAGCAGCTTAGGGCAGGGAGGAGATACGCAGTATTTT. Translated: CASSLGQGGDTQYF. Together with reference TRBV5-1 and TRBJ2-3, the CDR3 gives the full variable domain: KAGVTQTPRYLIKTRGQQVTLSCSPISGHRSVSWYQQTPGQGLQFLFEYFSETQRNKGNFPGRFSGRQFSNSRSEMNVSTLELGDSALYLCASSLGQGGDTQYFGPGTRLTVL.

J is TRBJ2-7 and V is TRBV28; 8 nucleotides agree with TRBD1. Unmatched junction bases numbered 10, after V lost 6 bases and J lost 3 bases. Germline V CDR1 and CDR2: MDHEN, SYDVKM. The CDR3 has 15 amino acids. In nucleotides, the CDR3 is TGTGCCAGCAGAACTCTCGGACAGGGTGGCTACGAGCAGTACTTC. Its translation: CASRTLGQGGYEQYF.

The rearrangement links TRBV28 to TRBJ2-3; TRBD2 matches at 9 bases. Germline CDR1 reads MDHEN; CDR2 reads SYDVKM. The CDR3 sequence is 16 residues long. After removal of 5 bases from V and 7 bases from J, the junction contained 13 bases not matched to a gene. In nucleotides, the CDR3 is TGTGCCAGCAGTGGAACCGGGACTAGCACCAGGTATACGCAGTATTTT. Encoded protein: CASSGTGTSTRYTQYF. The full variable domain, completed using reference TRBV28 and TRBJ2-3, is DVKVTQSSRYLVKRTGEKVFLECVQDMDHENMFWYRQDPGLGLRLIYFSYDVKMKEKGDIPEGYSVSREKKERFSLILESASTNQTSMYLCASSGTGTSTRYTQYFGPGTRLTVL.

V and J are TRBV25-1 and TRBJ2-5; D remains ambiguous. CDR1 is MGHDK, CDR2 SYGVNS, per germline. This CDR3 has 16 amino acids. The V end lost 2 bases, the J end lost 1 base, and 14 bases lay between the germline ends. CDR3 in amino acids: CASSERDARSQETQYF. DNA for the CDR3: TGTGCCAGCAGTGAAAGAGACGCCAGAAGCCAAGAGACCCAGTACTTC.

The chain has TRBV5-1 and TRBJ2-5; possibly TRBD1 for D (6 bases). V lost 3 bases to trimming and J lost 3 bases, with 18 bases between them. Germline CDR1 reads SGHRS; CDR2 reads YFSETQ. The CDR3 is 16 residues long. In nucleotides, the CDR3 is TGCGCCAGCAGCTGGACGGACAGAGAGCTTAAAGAGACCCAGTACTTC. Translated: CASSWTDRELKETQYF.

V and J are TRBV19 and TRBJ1-4; perhaps TRBD1 as D (5 bases). The CDR3 extends over 15 amino acids. Looked up from germline, CDR1 is LNHDA and CDR2 is SQIVND (reference sequence). Trimming left V 6 bases short and J 0 bases short, with 11 bases between. The CDR3 DNA follows: TGTGCCAGTAGGCGGCAGGGTTCAACTAATGAAAAACTGTTTTTT. Amino acids: CASRRQGSTNEKLFF.

This chain connects TRBV2 to TRBJ1-2; weak D call: TRBD1 (6 bases). V was cut by 3 bases and J by 4 bases, with 9 bases left in between. This CDR3 has 13 amino acids. Germline-derived CDR1 and CDR2 are SNHLY and FYNNEI. CDR3 bases: TGTGCCAGCAGTGAGCCCAGGGGCTATGGCTACACCTTC. Protein product: CASSEPRGYGYTF.

In the case of this clone: Compared with germline, one end of the junction differs, possibly owing to a read error. The rearrangement joins TRBV7-2 to TRBJ2-5; the D gene is possibly TRBD1 (6 bases). Germline lookup yields CDR1 SGHTA and CDR2 FQGNSA. The CDR3 totals 13 residues. CDR3 sequence reads: CVSSTQGGETQYF. CDR3 DNA: TGTGTCAGCAGCACACAGGGTGGGGAGACCCAGTACTTC.

This clone showed up just a few times. This chain uses TRBV11-2 with TRBJ2-1; D uncertain. Trimming left V 4 bases short and J 6 bases short, with 10 bases between. The V gene's germline CDR1 is SGHAT and CDR2 FQNNGV. The CDR3 runs to 13 residues. DNA for the CDR3: TGTGCCAGCAGCTGGAGACGGTTCAATGAGCAGTTCTTC. Translated: CASSWRRFNEQFF.

CDR3 nucleotides: TGCGCCACCTCTCCCTCAGGGGATCGGTACGAGCAGTACTTC. Amino acid sequence: CATSPSGDRYEQYF. The chain is built from TRBV10-2 and TRBJ2-7; maybe TRBD1 (6 bases). V was shortened by 10 bases and J by 4 bases, with 20 bases between the two germline ends. This CDR3 is built from 14 residues. The germline V gene encodes CDR1 WSHSY and CDR2 SAAADI.

The CDR3 DNA sequence: TGCGCCAGCAGCTTGGGGGCTAGCGGGAGGGCCTACGAGCAGTACTTC. It translates to CASSLGASGRAYEQYF. The chain recombines TRBV5-1 with TRBJ2-7; 12 nucleotides line up with TRBD2. The germline CDR1 and CDR2 sequences are SGHRS and YFSETQ. Trimming at V came to 0 bases and at J to 2 bases, leaving 3 bases not matched to a gene. This CDR3 region has 16 residues.

The V gene is TRBV5-6, the J gene TRBJ1-1, with TRBD1 as a possible D gene (5 bases). The CDR3 is 17 residues long. V lost 0 bases and J 1 base, leaving 16 bases between the germline ends. Germline V gene lookup returns CDR1 SGHDT and CDR2 YYEEEE. In DNA, the CDR3 is TGTGCCAGCAGCTTGGGTCTTCGAGGGGCTAGGAACACTGAAGCTTTCTTT. Residues: CASSLGLRGARNTEAFF. Filled out from reference TRBV5-6 and TRBJ1-1, the complete variable domain reads DAGVTQSPTHLIKTRGQQVTLRCSPKSGHDTVSWYQQALGQGPQFIFQYYEEEERQRGNFPDRFSGHQFPNYSSELNVNALLLGDSALYLCASSLGLRGARNTEAFFGQGTRLTVV.

The J gene is TRBJ2-1, the V gene TRBV5-6; the D gene is possibly TRBD1 (5 bases). Trimming removed 3 bases at V and 2 bases at J, with 9 bases between. The CDR3 runs to 14 residues. Germline values: CDR1 SGHDT, CDR2 YYEEEE. CDR3 sequence: CASSYRQTYNEQFF. The CDR3 DNA reads TGTGCCAGCAGCTATCGACAGACCTACAATGAGCAGTTCTTC.

The chain links TRBV28 to TRBJ1-1; perhaps TRBD1 as D (6 bases). Germline V gene data show CDR1 as MDHEN and CDR2 as SYDVKM. The CDR3 contains 11 residues. Trimming cost V 7 bases and J 10 bases, with 13 bases left between them. The CDR3 region has the DNA TGTGCCAGCACCATAGGCAGGGGAGCTTTCTTT. Amino acid sequence: CASTIGRGAFF.

V usage is TRBV5-1 and J usage is TRBJ2-2; possible D gene TRBD2, 5 bases. The germline V and J ends were trimmed by 2 bases and 9 bases, with 17 bases remaining between them. This CDR3 contains 15 residues. The germline CDR1 and CDR2 sequences are SGHRS and YFSETQ. CDR3 in amino acids: CASSFVPGGLRELFF. CDR3 DNA: TGCGCCAGCAGCTTTGTCCCGGGCGGGTTGAGGGAGCTGTTTTTT. The full variable domain, rest sourced from reference TRBV5-1 and TRBJ2-2, is KAGVTQTPRYLIKTRGQQVTLSCSPISGHRSVSWYQQTPGQGLQFLFEYFSETQRNKGNFPGRFSGRQFSNSRSEMNVSTLELGDSALYLCASSFVPGGLRELFFGEGSRLTVL.

There are many counts of this clone. The V and J genes are TRBV18 and TRBJ1-3; D uncertain. CDR1 KGHSH and CDR2 LQKENI come from the germline V gene. The CDR3 extends over 13 amino acids. V was trimmed by 5 bases and J by 1 base, leaving 6 bases between them. The CDR3 region is CASSGGSGNTIYF. As DNA, the CDR3 is TGTGCCAGCTCAGGTGGTTCTGGAAACACCATATATTTT.

V gene TRBV6-5 combines with J gene TRBJ2-7; a weak D match, TRBD1 (5 bases). The germline gives CDR1 MNHEY, CDR2 SVGAGI. This CDR3 spans 15 amino acids. The V gene lost 6 bases and the J gene lost 0 bases, with 15 bases spanning the gap. Here the CDR3 DNA reads TGTGCCAGCAGGGTCGCCAGGGTTTCCTCCTACGAGCAGTACTTC. It codes for CASRVARVSSYEQYF.

The V gene is TRBV5-1, the J gene TRBJ2-3; perhaps TRBD2 as D (7 bases). CDR1 SGHRS and CDR2 YFSETQ come from the germline V gene. Trimming took off 4 bases at V and 1 base at J, with 13 bases between the two ends. This CDR3 comprises 15 residues. The CDR3 spells CASSPRGAGTDTQYF. The CDR3 DNA reads TGCGCCAGCAGCCCCCGGGGGGCAGGCACAGATACGCAGTATTTT.

J is TRBJ2-1 and V is TRBV4-1, with 7 bases aligning to TRBD1. Germline V lookup: CDR1 MGHRA, CDR2 YSYEKL. The CDR3 totals 17 residues. Trimming cost V 3 bases and J 4 bases; bases outside gene matches: 12. The CDR3 region is CASSHVRGSGGYNEQFF. In nucleotides, the CDR3 is TGCGCCAGCAGCCACGTTCGTGGGTCAGGGGGTTACAATGAGCAGTTCTTC.

About this clone: A read error is possible here, since a much larger clone lies one base away. Other nucleotide sequences from this sample produce the same CDR3. The chain employs TRBV7-2 and TRBJ2-7; D remains ambiguous. V shed 4 bases and J shed 2 bases, with 3 bases lying between them. Germline CDR1 and CDR2: SGHTA and FQGNSA. CDR3 length: 11 amino acids. CDR3 DNA: TGTGCCAGCAGCTCCGCCTACGAGCAGTACTTC. This translates into CASSSAYEQYF.

This chain connects TRBV19 to TRBJ1-3; no definite D call. CDR1 and CDR2 from the germline V gene are LNHDA and SQIVND (reference sequence). The CDR3 is made up of 14 amino acids. Trimming cost V 3 bases and J 2 bases, with 8 bases left between them. The chain's CDR3 is CASSIPGPGNTIYF. The CDR3 DNA sequence: TGTGCCAGTAGTATCCCCGGTCCTGGAAACACCATATATTTT. Full variable domain (rest looked up from reference TRBV19 and TRBJ1-3): DGGITQSPKYLFRKEGQNVTLSCEQNLNHDAMYWYRQDPGQGLRLIYYSQIVNDFQKGDIAEGYSVSREKKESFPLTVTSAQKNPTAFYLCASSIPGPGNTIYFGEGSWLTVV.

This rearrangement joins TRBV5-1 to TRBJ2-1; 7 nucleotides match TRBD2. The CDR3 consists of 14 residues. The V segment lost 7 bases and the J segment 6 bases; nucleotides outside the gene matches: 10. Germline assignment: CDR1 SGHRS and CDR2 YFSETQ. The CDR3 protein is CASQGDAGVNEQFF. For the CDR3, the DNA is TGCGCCAGCCAGGGTGATGCGGGAGTCAATGAGCAGTTCTTC.

The rearrangement uses TRBV9 and TRBJ2-7; no reliable D call. This CDR3 comprises 13 residues. Germline V gives CDR1 SGDLS, CDR2 YYNGEE. V shed 0 bases and J shed 4 bases, with 8 bases lying between them. CDR3 DNA: TGTGCCAGCAGCGTAGGTAGTCTGTACGAGCAGTACTTC. This codes for CASSVGSLYEQYF.

CDR3: CASSVGRSSYEQYF. As DNA, the CDR3 is TGTGCCAGCAGTGTAGGCAGGAGCTCCTACGAGCAGTACTTC. This chain uses TRBV6-1 with TRBJ2-7; D remains unclear. V was trimmed by 4 bases and J by 0 bases, leaving 10 bases between them. The V gene's germline CDR1 is MNHNS and CDR2 SASEGT. The CDR3 spans 14 residues.